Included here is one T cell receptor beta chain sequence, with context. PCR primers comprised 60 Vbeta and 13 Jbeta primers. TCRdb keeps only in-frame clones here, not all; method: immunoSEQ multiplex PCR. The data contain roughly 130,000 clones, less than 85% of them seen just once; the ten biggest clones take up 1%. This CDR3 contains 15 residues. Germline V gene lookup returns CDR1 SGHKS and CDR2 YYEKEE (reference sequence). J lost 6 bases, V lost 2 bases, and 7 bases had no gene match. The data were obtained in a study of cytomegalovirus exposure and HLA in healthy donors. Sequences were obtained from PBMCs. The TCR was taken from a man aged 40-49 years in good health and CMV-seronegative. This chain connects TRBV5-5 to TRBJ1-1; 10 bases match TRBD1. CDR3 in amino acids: CASSFGVGTGAEAFF. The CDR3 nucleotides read TGTGCCAGCAGCTTCGGCGTAGGGACAGGGGCTGAAGCTTTCTTT.